Sequencing of this TCR beta chain was carried out in a study of T-cell reconstitution after alpha-beta-depleted transplantation in children (dated by TCRdb to the mid-2010s). Turning to the overall study: Using TCR repertoire profiling, the study followed T-cell immune reconstitution in a quantitative way in children after TCRalphabeta/CD19-depleted allogeneic hematopoietic cell transplantation.

This clonotype was counted at least ten times. Its recognized antigen is unknown. No much larger clone is present one base from it, and per-base qualities are unavailable. Library generation was performed with PCR. Sequencing was performed on an Illumina HiSeq 2500. TCR libraries were prepared with molecular barcoding, using unique molecular identifiers to normalize TCRbeta repertoire quantification. Using fastp at Q25 and MiXCR, TCRdb reprocessed the public reads and kept productive beta chains. Under each unique CDR3 protein, matching rows form one entry showing the most common genes and DNA. This sample gives about a million distinct CDR3 sequences in total; around 30% of them show up just once. 25% to 35% of the sample rests with the top ten. The paper's findings and limits, for the study overall: Over the following months the frequencies of hyperexpanded clones went down, and after one year T-cell counts and TCRbeta diversity were mostly credited to newly produced T cells. In some patients, the high TCRbeta diversity seen at day 60 was put down to recipient T cells and intrathymic progenitors that had survived conditioning. The apparently early alphabetaT-cell count recovery about two months after transplant was reportedly dependent on only several hundred rapidly expanded clones derived from non-depleted graft cells.

CDR1 and CDR2 are read off the germline V gene (reference sequence) as DFQATT and SNEGSKA. From the cysteine up to the phenylalanine, the CDR3 has a length of 10 residues. Only the CDR3 DNA stays, 30 bases, in frame from base 1. Trimming costs V 0 bases and J 5 bases, and their ends lie 1 base apart. The sample's treatment or condition label, decoded: allogeneic hematopoietic cell transplantation with graft depleted of TCRalphabeta T cells and CD19 B cells. The transplant recipients were children given TCRalphabeta/CD19-depleted allogeneic hematopoietic cell grafts. The rearrangement combines TRBV20-1 with TRBJ1-1; no D gene can be assigned with confidence. The sample here was PBMCs, mostly from graft donor cells, taken 360 days after TCRalphabeta/CD19-depleted stem cell transplant. The source is a boy in the first two years of life who had a stem cell transplant for SCID, so the T cells may come from the graft donor. The base sequence is TGCAGTGCTAGAGATACTGAAGCTTTCTTT. This encodes CSARDTEAFF.